What follows describes a single T cell receptor beta chain. Germline values: CDR1 MDHEN, CDR2 SYDVKM. V shed 3 bases and J shed 3 bases, with 9 bases lying between them. CDR3 length: 14 amino acids. The source of the sample is a study of radiation and T cells in renal cell carcinoma. As to treatment: treatment-naive control, cytoreductive nephrectomy. Clear cell pathology was present in this patient's renal cell carcinoma. Here immunoSEQ multiplex PCR was the method, and the copy in TCRdb shows in-frame clones only, minus some. The repertoire holds more than 8,000 clones, with around 61% as singletons.

This sequence joins TRBV28 and TRBJ1-5; D uncertain. The clonotype was recovered from a man between 60 and 75 years old with renal cell carcinoma. The source material was tumor tissue, sampled from a patient whose treatment was nephrectomy without radiotherapy. The CDR3 protein is CASSFGRSNQPQHF. CDR3 DNA sequence: TGTGCCAGCAGTTTCGGCAGGTCCAATCAGCCCCAGCATTTT.